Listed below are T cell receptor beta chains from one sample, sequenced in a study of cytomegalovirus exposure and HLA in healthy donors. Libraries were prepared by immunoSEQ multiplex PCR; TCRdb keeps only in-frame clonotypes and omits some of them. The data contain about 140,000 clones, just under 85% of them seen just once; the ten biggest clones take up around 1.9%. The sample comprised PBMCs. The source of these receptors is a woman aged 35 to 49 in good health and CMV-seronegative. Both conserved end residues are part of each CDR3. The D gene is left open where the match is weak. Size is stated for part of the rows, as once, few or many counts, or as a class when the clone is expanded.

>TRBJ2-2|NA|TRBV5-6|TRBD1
TGTGCCAGCAGCTGGACAGGGGATATCACCGGGGAGCTGTTTTTT
CASSWTGDITGELFF
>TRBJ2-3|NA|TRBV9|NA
TGTGCCAGCAGCGTAGTGGGGGGTCGTACTAGCACAGATACGCAGTATTTT
CASSVVGGRTSTDTQYF
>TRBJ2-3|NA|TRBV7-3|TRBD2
TGTGCCAGCAGCTCCTTAGCGGGGACAGATACGCAGTATTTT
CASSSLAGTDTQYF
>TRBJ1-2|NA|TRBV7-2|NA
TGTGCCAGCAGCCCTGCAACAGGAGGGCTCTATGGCTACACCTTC
CASSPATGGLYGYTF
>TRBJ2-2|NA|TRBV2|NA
TGTGCCAGCAGCCGACTAGAACCGAACACCGGGGAGCTGTTTTTT
CASSRLEPNTGELFF
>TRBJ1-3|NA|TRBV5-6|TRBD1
TGTGCCAGCAGCTGGACAGGGTCTTCGAACACCATATATTTT
CASSWTGSSNTIYF
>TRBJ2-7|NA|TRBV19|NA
TGTGCCAGTAGTGCAGACAGGTTCCACGAGCAGTACTTC
CASSADRFHEQYF
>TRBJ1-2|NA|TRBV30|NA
TGTGCCTGGAGTGTTGGCAGTCCCAACTATGGCTACACCTTC
CAWSVGSPNYGYTF
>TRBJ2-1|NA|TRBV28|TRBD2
TGTGCCAGCAGTTTCCCCTCTAGCGGCCTACCCTCCTACAATGAGCAGTTCTTC
CASSFPSSGLPSYNEQFF
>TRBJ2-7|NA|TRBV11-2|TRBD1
TGTGCCAGCAGCGTTCTGACAGGGGTTTACGAGCAGTACTTC
CASSVLTGVYEQYF
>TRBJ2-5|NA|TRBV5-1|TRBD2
TGCGCCAGCAGCTTGTCTAGCGGGAGTGGGGAGACCCAGTACTTC
CASSLSSGSGETQYF
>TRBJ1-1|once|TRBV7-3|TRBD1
TGTGCCAGCAGCCCCTCAGGGGGCAGCACTGAAGCTTTCTTT
CASSPSGGSTEAFF
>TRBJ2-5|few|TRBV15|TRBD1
TGTGCCACCAGCAAAACCGGGACAGCAGAGACCCAGTACTTC
CATSKTGTAETQYF
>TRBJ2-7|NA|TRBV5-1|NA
TGCGCCAGCAGCTTGCCCCGACGGGACGAGCAGTACTTC
CASSLPRRDEQYF
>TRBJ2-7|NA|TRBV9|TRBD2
TGTGCCAGCAGCGTGGGACTAGAGATCTACGAGCAGTACTTC
CASSVGLEIYEQYF
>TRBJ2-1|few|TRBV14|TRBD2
TGTGCCAGCAGCCAAGATCGGGGGGTCTCCTACAATGAGCAGTTCTTC
CASSQDRGVSYNEQFF
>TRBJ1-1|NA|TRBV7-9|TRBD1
TGTGCCAGCAGCCTAAGACAGGGTGGGGGCCCTGAAGCTTTCTTT
CASSLRQGGGPEAFF
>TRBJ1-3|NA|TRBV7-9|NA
TGTTCCACCCGCGATTGGAGGTCGAACTCAGGAAACACCATATATTTT
CSTRDWRSNSGNTIYF